The clone carrying this T cell receptor (beta chain) was counted between two and nine times. The antigen is undetermined. The germline gives CDR1 MNHNS, CDR2 SASEGT. Trimming at V came to 5 bases and at J to 0 bases, leaving 9 bases not matched to a gene. The CDR3 runs 17 residues. Using unique molecular identifiers, the investigators prepared the TCRbeta library. In TCRdb, the PCR reads were re-called with MiXCR into one record per CDR3 protein. The repertoire holds about 210,000 distinct CDR3 sequences, over 15% seen once, with around 44% in the top ten. This sample is part of a study of T-cell reconstitution after alpha-beta-depleted transplantation in children. Study results and limitations: In some patients, recipient T cells and intrathymic progenitors surviving conditioning explained high day-60 diversity. The study reportedly traced alpha-beta T cells about two months after transplant to several hundred expanded graft clones. At one year after transplant, newly produced T cells mostly accounted for T-cell counts and diversity.

The sequenced sample was PBMCs, mostly from graft donor cells, obtained 360 days after TCRalphabeta/CD19-depleted stem cell transplant. The receptor was isolated from a male patient between 2 and 15 years old who had a stem cell transplant for acute lymphoblastic leukemia, so the T cells may come from the graft donor. The gene calls are TRBV6-1 and TRBJ2-3; TRBD2 matches at 9 bases. Here the CDR3 reads CASSPPVAGGSTDTQYF. In DNA, the CDR3 is TGTGCCAGCAGTCCCCCCGTCGCGGGGGGGAGCACAGATACGCAGTATTTT.